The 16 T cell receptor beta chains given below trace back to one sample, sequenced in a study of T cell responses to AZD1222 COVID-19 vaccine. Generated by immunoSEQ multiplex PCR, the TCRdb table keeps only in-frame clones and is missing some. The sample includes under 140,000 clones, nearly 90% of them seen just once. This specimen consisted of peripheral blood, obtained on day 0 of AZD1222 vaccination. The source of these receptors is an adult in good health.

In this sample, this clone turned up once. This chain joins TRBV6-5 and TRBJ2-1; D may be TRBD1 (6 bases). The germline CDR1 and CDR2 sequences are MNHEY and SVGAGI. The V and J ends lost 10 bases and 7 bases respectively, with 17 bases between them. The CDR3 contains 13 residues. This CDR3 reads CAIRRTDKNEQFF. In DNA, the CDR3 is TGTGCCATCAGGAGGACAGATAAAAATGAGCAGTTCTTC.

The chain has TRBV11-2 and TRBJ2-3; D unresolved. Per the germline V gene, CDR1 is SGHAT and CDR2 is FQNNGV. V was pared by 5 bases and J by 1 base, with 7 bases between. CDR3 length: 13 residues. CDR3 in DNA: TGTGCCAGCAGCATGGGCGGCACAGATACGCAGTATTTT. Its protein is CASSMGGTDTQYF. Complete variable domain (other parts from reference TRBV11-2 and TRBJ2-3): EAGVAQSPRYKIIEKRQSVAFWCNPISGHATLYWYQQILGQGPKLLIQFQNNGVVDDSQLPKDRFSAERLKGVDSTLKIQPAKLEDSAVYLCASSMGGTDTQYFGPGTRLTVL.

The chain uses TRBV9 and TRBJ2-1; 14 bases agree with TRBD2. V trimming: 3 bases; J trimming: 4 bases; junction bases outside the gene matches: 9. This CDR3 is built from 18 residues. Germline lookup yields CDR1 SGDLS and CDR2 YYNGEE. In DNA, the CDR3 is TGTGCCAGCAGCGGGCGACTAGCGGGAGGGACGGGATACAATGAGCAGTTCTTC. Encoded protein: CASSGRLAGGTGYNEQFF.

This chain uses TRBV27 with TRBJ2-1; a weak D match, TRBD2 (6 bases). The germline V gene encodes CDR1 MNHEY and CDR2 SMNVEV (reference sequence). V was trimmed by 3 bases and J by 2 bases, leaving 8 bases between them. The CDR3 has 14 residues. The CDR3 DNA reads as TGTGCCAGCAGTTTGCGACTAGCCTACAATGAGCAGTTCTTC. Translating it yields CASSLRLAYNEQFF.

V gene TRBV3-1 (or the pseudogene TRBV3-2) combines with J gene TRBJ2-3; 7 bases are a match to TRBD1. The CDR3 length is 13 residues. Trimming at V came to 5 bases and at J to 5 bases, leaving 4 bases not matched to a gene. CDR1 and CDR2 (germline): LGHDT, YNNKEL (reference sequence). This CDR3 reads CASSKQGIDTQYF. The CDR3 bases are TGTGCCAGCAGCAAACAGGGGATAGATACGCAGTATTTT.

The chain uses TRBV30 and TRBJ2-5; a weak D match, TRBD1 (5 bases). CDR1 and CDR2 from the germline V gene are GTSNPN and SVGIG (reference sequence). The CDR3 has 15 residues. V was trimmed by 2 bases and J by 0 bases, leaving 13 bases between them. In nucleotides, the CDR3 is TGTGCCTGGAGTCCCAGGGTCCAGTACCAAGAGACCCAGTACTTC. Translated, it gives CAWSPRVQYQETQYF.

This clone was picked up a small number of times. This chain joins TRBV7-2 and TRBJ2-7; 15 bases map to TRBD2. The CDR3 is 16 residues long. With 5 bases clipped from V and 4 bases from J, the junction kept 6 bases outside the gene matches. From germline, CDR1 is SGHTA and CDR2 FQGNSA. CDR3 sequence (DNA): TGTGCCAGCAGCCCAAGGGGACTAGCGGGAGGTTACGAGCAGTACTTC. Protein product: CASSPRGLAGGYEQYF.

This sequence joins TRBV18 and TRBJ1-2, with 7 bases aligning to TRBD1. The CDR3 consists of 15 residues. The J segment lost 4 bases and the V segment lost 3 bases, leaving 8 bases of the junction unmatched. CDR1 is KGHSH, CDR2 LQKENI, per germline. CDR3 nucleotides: TGTGCCAGCTCACCCTCTTTGACAGGGAGCTATGGCTACACCTTC. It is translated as CASSPSLTGSYGYTF.

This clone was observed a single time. The CDR3 is CASSPLGAETQYF. CDR3 nucleotide sequence: TGTGCCAGCTCACCTCTTGGAGCAGAGACCCAGTACTTC. The J gene is TRBJ2-5, the V gene TRBV18; D unresolved. The CDR3 extends over 13 amino acids. Trimming stripped 3 bases from V and 4 bases from J, with 9 bases between. CDR1 is KGHSH and CDR2 is LQKENI in the germline V gene.

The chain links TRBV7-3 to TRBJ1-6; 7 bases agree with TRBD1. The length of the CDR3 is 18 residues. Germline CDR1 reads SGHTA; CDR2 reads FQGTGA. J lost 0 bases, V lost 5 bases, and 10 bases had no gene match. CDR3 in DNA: TGTGCCAGCAGCCTGACCGGACAGGCGAGCTCCTATAATTCACCCCTCCACTTT. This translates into CASSLTGQASSYNSPLHF.

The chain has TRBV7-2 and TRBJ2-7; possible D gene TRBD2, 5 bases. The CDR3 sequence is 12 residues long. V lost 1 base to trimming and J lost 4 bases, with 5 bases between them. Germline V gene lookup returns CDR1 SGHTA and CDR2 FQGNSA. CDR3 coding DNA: TGTGCCAGCAGCTTAGGGAGGTACGAGCAGTACTTC. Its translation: CASSLGRYEQYF.

This CDR3 reads CASSPVRDRVYEQYF. CDR3 in DNA: TGTGCCAGCTCACCGGTCCGGGACAGGGTCTACGAGCAGTACTTC. The chain combines TRBV18 with TRBJ2-7, with 9 bases fitting TRBD1. This CDR3 is built from 15 residues. CDR1 and CDR2 from the germline V gene are KGHSH and LQKENI. The trim removed 3 bases at V and 3 bases at J, leaving 6 bases unmatched.

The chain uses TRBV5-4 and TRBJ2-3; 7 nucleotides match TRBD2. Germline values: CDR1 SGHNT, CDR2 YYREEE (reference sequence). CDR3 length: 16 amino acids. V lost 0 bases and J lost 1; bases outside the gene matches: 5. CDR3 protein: CASSLGLAGRTDTQYF. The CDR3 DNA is TGTGCCAGCAGCTTGGGATTAGCGGGCCGCACAGATACGCAGTATTTT.

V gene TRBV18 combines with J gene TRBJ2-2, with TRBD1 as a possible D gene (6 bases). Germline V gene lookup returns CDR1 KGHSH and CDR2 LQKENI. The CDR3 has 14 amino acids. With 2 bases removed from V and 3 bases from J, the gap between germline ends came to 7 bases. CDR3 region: CASSPGQYTGELFF. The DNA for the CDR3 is TGTGCCAGCTCACCAGGACAGTACACCGGGGAGCTGTTTTTT.

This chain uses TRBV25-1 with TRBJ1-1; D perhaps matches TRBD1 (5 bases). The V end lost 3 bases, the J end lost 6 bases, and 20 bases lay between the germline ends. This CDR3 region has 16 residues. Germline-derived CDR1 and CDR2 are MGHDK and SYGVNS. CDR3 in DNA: TGTGCCAGCAGTGATTCCGACCAGGGCAGGGTCTCTGAAGCTTTCTTT. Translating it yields CASSDSDQGRVSEAFF.

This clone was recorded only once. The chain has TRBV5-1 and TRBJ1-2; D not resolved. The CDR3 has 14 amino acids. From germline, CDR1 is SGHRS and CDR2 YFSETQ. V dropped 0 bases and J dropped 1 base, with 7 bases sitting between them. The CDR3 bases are TGCGCCAGCAGCTTGGACGACAATAACTATGGCTACACCTTC. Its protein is CASSLDDNNYGYTF. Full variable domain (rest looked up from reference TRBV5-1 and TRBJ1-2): KAGVTQTPRYLIKTRGQQVTLSCSPISGHRSVSWYQQTPGQGLQFLFEYFSETQRNKGNFPGRFSGRQFSNSRSEMNVSTLELGDSALYLCASSLDDNNYGYTFGSGTRLTVV.